The 29 T cell receptor beta chains in this list originate from one sample, sequenced in a study of blood T cell repertoires in COVID-19. Generated by immunoSEQ multiplex PCR, the TCRdb table keeps only in-frame clones and is missing some. The profile shows approximately 350,000 clones, approximately 86% of them singletons. The source material was peripheral blood. The receptors shown here come from a woman in her fifties or sixties with COVID-19, enrolled during active disease.

The V gene is TRBV7-3, the J gene TRBJ1-1; D is unresolved. Germline CDR1 and CDR2: SGHTA and FQGTGA. V was clipped by 4 bases and J by 3 bases, with 9 bases between them. CDR3 size: 13 residues. The CDR3 sequence is CASSYAEDTEAFF. CDR3 sequence (DNA): TGTGCCAGCAGCTACGCGGAAGACACTGAAGCTTTCTTT.

The CDR3: CASIDIAGAGNIQYF. CDR3 bases: TGCGCCAGCATCGACATAGCGGGGGCGGGAAACATTCAGTACTTC. J is TRBJ2-4 and V is TRBV4-1; 9 nucleotides agree with TRBD2. Trimming at V came to 7 bases and at J to 6 bases, leaving 10 bases not matched to a gene. The CDR3 has 15 residues. The germline gives CDR1 MGHRA, CDR2 YSYEKL.

The chain has TRBV6-5 and TRBJ1-1, with D possibly being TRBD1 (6 bases). The CDR3 contains 13 residues. The V and J ends lost 6 bases and 5 bases respectively, with 13 bases between them. Germline V gene data show CDR1 as MNHEY and CDR2 as SVGAGI. The CDR3: CASSRGARTEAFF. The CDR3 nucleotides are TGTGCCAGCAGCCGGGGGGCGAGGACTGAAGCTTTCTTT.

The chain recombines TRBV2 with TRBJ1-5; D not certain. The V and J ends lost 4 bases and 4 bases respectively, with 8 bases between them. The CDR3 consists of 13 residues. Germline CDR1 reads SNHLY; CDR2 reads FYNNEI. CDR3 in amino acids: CASSGGHNQPQHF. Written as DNA, the CDR3 is TGTGCCAGCAGTGGAGGGCATAATCAGCCCCAGCATTTT.

This clone appeared a few times. The chain has TRBV4-3 and TRBJ1-1, with 7 bases lining up with TRBD1. The CDR3 extends over 16 amino acids. Germline V gene lookup returns CDR1 LGHNA and CDR2 YSLEER. The V segment lost 6 bases and the J segment 0 bases; nucleotides outside the gene matches: 10. The CDR3 spells CASSQRWGQLNTEAFF. For the CDR3, the DNA is TGCGCCAGCAGTCAAAGGTGGGGACAGCTGAACACTGAAGCTTTCTTT.

J is TRBJ1-2 and V is TRBV29-1; 7 nucleotides agree with TRBD1. CDR3 length: 15 residues. Losses at the gene ends were 6 bases for V and 7 bases for J; bases not matched to a gene: 17. Germline CDR1 and CDR2: SQVTM and ANQGSEA. The CDR3 coding sequence is TGCAGCGTCCGTTATAATTACCGACAGGGCAGTGGCTACACCTTC. Its protein product is CSVRYNYRQGSGYTF.

In this sample, this clone turned up once. The chain is built from TRBV5-6 and TRBJ2-4; possible D gene TRBD2, 6 bases. The germline V gene encodes CDR1 SGHDT and CDR2 YYEEEE. The CDR3 spans 14 residues. V lost 2 bases and J 5 bases, leaving 11 bases between the germline ends. The CDR3 DNA reads as TGTGCCAGCAGCTTCCCGACGGGGGAAAACATTCAGTACTTC. It translates to CASSFPTGENIQYF.

The V gene is TRBV7-9, the J gene TRBJ1-4; TRBD1 might be the D (5 bases). Trimming stripped 5 bases from V and 1 base from J, with 8 bases between. The CDR3 spans 14 residues. Germline CDR1 and CDR2: SEHNR and FQNEAQ (reference sequence). As DNA, the CDR3 is TGTGCCAGCAGCATCAGGGAAACTAATGAAAAACTGTTTTTT. This gives the protein CASSIRETNEKLFF.

As regards this clone: Distinct nucleotide sequences in the sample also encode this CDR3. J is TRBJ2-7 and V is TRBV7-2; D gene ambiguous. This CDR3 is built from 14 residues. The V end was cut by 2 bases, the J end by 4 bases, with 12 bases between. Looked up from germline, CDR1 is SGHTA and CDR2 is FQGNSA. CDR3 DNA: TGTGCCAGCAGCTTACCAGGAAAACCGTACGAGCAGTACTTC. It translates to CASSLPGKPYEQYF.

V gene TRBV4-3 combines with J gene TRBJ2-1, with TRBD2 as a possible D gene (5 bases). Per the germline V gene, CDR1 is LGHNA and CDR2 is YSLEER. Trimming removed 0 bases at V and 4 bases at J, with 7 bases between. The CDR3 sequence is 14 residues long. Written as DNA, the CDR3 is TGCGCCAGCAGCCAAGACGGGGATTACAATGAGCAGTTCTTC. It translates to CASSQDGDYNEQFF.

This chain uses TRBV2 with TRBJ2-7, with D possibly being TRBD2 (6 bases). V shed 3 bases and J shed 5 bases, with 14 bases lying between them. The CDR3 loop spans 14 amino acids. Germline lookup yields CDR1 SNHLY and CDR2 FYNNEI. CDR3 protein: CASSEYRRDHEQYF. The CDR3 DNA reads TGTGCCAGCAGTGAGTACAGGAGGGACCACGAGCAGTACTTC.

The chain uses TRBV2 and TRBJ2-7; 7 bases align to TRBD1. With 6 bases clipped from V and 2 bases from J, the junction kept 1 base outside the gene matches. The CDR3 consists of 12 residues. Germline CDR1 and CDR2: SNHLY and FYNNEI. The CDR3 DNA reads TGTGCCAGCAGGACAGGGACCTACGAGCAGTACTTC. Protein product: CASRTGTYEQYF.

This clone was seen only a few times. This chain joins TRBV5-1 and TRBJ2-2; no clear D. The V end lost 1 base, the J end lost 7 bases, and 5 bases lay between the germline ends. Per germline, CDR1 SGHRS and CDR2 YFSETQ. The CDR3 contains 12 residues. CDR3 region: CASSLSGGELFF. In DNA form, the CDR3 reads TGCGCCAGCAGCTTGTCGGGCGGGGAGCTGTTTTTT.

The CDR3: CASSKSREQYF. Written as DNA, the CDR3 is TGTGCCAGCAGCAAAAGCCGAGAGCAGTACTTC. The V call is TRBV21-1, the J call TRBJ2-7; the DNA was not compared with TRBD2, the D call given in the table. TRBV21-1 constitutes a pseudogene. The CDR3 runs to 11 residues.

The CDR3 sequence: CATRQGSTGELFF. CDR3 DNA: TGTGCCACCAGGCAGGGGTCCACCGGGGAGCTGTTTTTT. V and J are TRBV24-1 and TRBJ2-2, with D possibly TRBD1 on 6 matching bases. Germline V gene lookup returns CDR1 KGHDR and CDR2 SFDVKD. With 7 bases removed from V and 4 bases from J, the gap between germline ends came to 9 bases. The CDR3 consists of 13 residues.

For the CDR3, the DNA is TGTGCCAGTAGTATAGATTCCCAGGGTCACTATGGCTACACCTTC. Protein product: CASSIDSQGHYGYTF. This rearrangement joins TRBV19 to TRBJ1-2, with D tentatively TRBD1 (5 bases). This CDR3 comprises 15 residues. Trimming stripped 0 bases from V and 3 bases from J, with 11 bases between. Germline CDR1 reads LNHDA; CDR2 reads SQIVND (reference sequence).

This chain joins TRBV3-1 (or the pseudogene TRBV3-2) and TRBJ1-1, with 7 bases identical to TRBD1. The junction had 2 bases not matched to a gene; V was cut back by 6 bases and J by 1 base. The CDR3 sequence is 13 residues long. Germline V gene lookup returns CDR1 LGHDT and CDR2 YNNKEL (reference sequence). The CDR3 reads CASSRDRNTEAFF. Written as DNA, the CDR3 is TGTGCCAGCAGTCGGGACAGGAACACTGAAGCTTTCTTT.

The V and J genes are TRBV5-4 and TRBJ2-6; no clear D gene. The CDR3 is 14 amino acids. From germline, CDR1 is SGHNT and CDR2 YYREEE (reference sequence). Trimming removed 2 bases from V and 0 bases from J, with 3 bases in between. CDR3 coding DNA: TGTGCCAGCAGCTTTAACTCTGGGGCCAACGTCCTGACTTTC. Amino acids: CASSFNSGANVLTF.

The chain has TRBV6-5 and TRBJ1-2; 10 nucleotides align to TRBD1. V gave up 6 bases and J gave up 8 bases; unmatched junction bases: 3. CDR1 and CDR2 (germline): MNHEY, SVGAGI. This CDR3 spans 12 amino acids. CDR3 amino acids: CASRGTGEGYTF. As DNA, the CDR3 is TGTGCCAGCAGGGGGACAGGGGAAGGCTACACCTTC.

The V gene is TRBV4-2, the J gene TRBJ2-3; tentatively, D is TRBD1 (6 bases). Germline values: CDR1 LGHNA, CDR2 YNFKEQ. The V end was cut by 4 bases, the J end by 1 base, with 12 bases between. The CDR3 runs 15 residues. The CDR3 coding sequence is TGTGCCAGCAGCCTGGGCAACAGGGGCACAGATACGCAGTATTTT. Protein product: CASSLGNRGTDTQYF.

This clone has only a few counts. This rearrangement joins TRBV15 to TRBJ1-2; D is unresolved. This CDR3 has 18 amino acids. Looked up from germline, CDR1 is LNHNV and CDR2 is YYDKDF (reference sequence). V was pared by 0 bases and J by 4 bases, with 21 bases between. For the CDR3, the DNA is TGTGCCACCAGCAGAGACGAAAGGATCTCTTATGGGCCCTATGGCTACACCTTC. Protein product: CATSRDERISYGPYGYTF.

The rearrangement uses TRBV3-1 (or the pseudogene TRBV3-2) and TRBJ2-1, with 9 bases that match TRBD1. CDR3 size: 17 residues. V shed 0 bases and J 5 bases; nucleotides not matched to a gene: 8. Germline V gene lookup returns CDR1 LGHDT and CDR2 YNNKEL (reference sequence). This CDR3 reads CASSQEKRTGVNNEQFF. The CDR3 DNA sequence: TGTGCCAGCAGCCAAGAGAAGCGGACAGGGGTAAACAATGAGCAGTTCTTC.

The chain combines TRBV5-1 with TRBJ2-2; 9 nucleotides match TRBD2. Germline V gene lookup returns CDR1 SGHRS and CDR2 YFSETQ. Trimming took 0 bases from V and 6 from J; bases not matched to a gene: 6. The CDR3 has 16 residues. CDR3 bases: TGCGCCAGCAGCTTGGCCGCGGTAGCGGGGGCCGGGGAGCTGTTTTTT. Its protein is CASSLAAVAGAGELFF.

The chain carries TRBV15 and TRBJ2-3; 13 positions match TRBD2. This CDR3 contains 17 residues. With 2 bases clipped from V and 3 bases from J, the junction kept 5 bases outside the gene matches. Germline CDR1 reads LNHNV; CDR2 reads YYDKDF (reference sequence). The CDR3 is CATSRQLAGGPTDTQYF. The CDR3 nucleotides are TGTGCCACCAGCAGACAACTAGCGGGGGGGCCAACAGATACGCAGTATTTT.

This chain joins TRBV2 and TRBJ1-1; the match to TRBD1 covers 10 bases. CDR3 length: 15 amino acids. With V trimmed by 4 bases and J by 4 bases, 6 bases remained unmatched. CDR1 and CDR2 from the germline V gene are SNHLY and FYNNEI. The CDR3 DNA reads as TGTGCCAGCAGTGTGACAGGGGGCCGGGGCACTGAAGCTTTCTTT. As protein: CASSVTGGRGTEAFF.

The rearrangement links TRBV5-8 to TRBJ2-4, with D perhaps matching TRBD1 (6 bases). Germline loops: CDR1 SGHTS, CDR2 YDEGEE. Trimming took 8 bases from V and 0 from J, leaving 12 bases between them. The CDR3 loop spans 14 amino acids. DNA for the CDR3: TGTGCCAGTCCAAAACAGGGAGCCAAAAACATTCAGTACTTC. It specifies CASPKQGAKNIQYF.

In this sample, this clone turned up once. Within the sample, other DNA sequences also encode this same CDR3. The chain carries TRBV7-9 and TRBJ2-3; 8 bases are a match to TRBD1. V was clipped by 1 base and J by 3 bases; unmatched bases: 3. In germline, CDR1 is SEHNR, CDR2 FQNEAQ (reference sequence). This CDR3 is built from 15 residues. CDR3: CASSLGQGSTDTQYF. As DNA, the CDR3 is TGTGCCAGCAGCTTAGGACAGGGGTCGACAGATACGCAGTATTTT. Together with reference TRBV7-9 and TRBJ2-3, the CDR3 gives the full variable domain: DTGVSQNPRHKITKRGQNVTFRCDPISEHNRLYWYRQTLGQGPEFLTYFQNEAQLEKSRLLSDRFSAERPKGSFSTLEIQRTEQGDSAMYLCASSLGQGSTDTQYFGPGTRLTVL.

The rearrangement links TRBV11-3 to TRBJ1-3; the D is unclear. This CDR3 comprises 16 residues. Per the germline V gene, CDR1 is SGHNT and CDR2 is YENEEA. The V and J ends lost 5 bases and 0 bases respectively, with 14 bases between them. The CDR3 DNA is TGTGCCAGCAGCCCAGGAGGGTCAGCCTCTGGAAACACCATATATTTT. Translation gives CASSPGGSASGNTIYF.

The chain combines TRBV30 with TRBJ2-5; 10 nucleotides align to TRBD1. The CDR3 is made up of 14 amino acids. The V and J ends lost 4 bases and 1 base, in that order; junction bases with no gene match: 3. The V gene's germline CDR1 is GTSNPN and CDR2 SVGIG (reference sequence). CDR3 sequence reads: CAWNRDRGQETQYF. The DNA for the CDR3 is TGTGCCTGGAACCGGGACAGGGGCCAAGAGACCCAGTACTTC.